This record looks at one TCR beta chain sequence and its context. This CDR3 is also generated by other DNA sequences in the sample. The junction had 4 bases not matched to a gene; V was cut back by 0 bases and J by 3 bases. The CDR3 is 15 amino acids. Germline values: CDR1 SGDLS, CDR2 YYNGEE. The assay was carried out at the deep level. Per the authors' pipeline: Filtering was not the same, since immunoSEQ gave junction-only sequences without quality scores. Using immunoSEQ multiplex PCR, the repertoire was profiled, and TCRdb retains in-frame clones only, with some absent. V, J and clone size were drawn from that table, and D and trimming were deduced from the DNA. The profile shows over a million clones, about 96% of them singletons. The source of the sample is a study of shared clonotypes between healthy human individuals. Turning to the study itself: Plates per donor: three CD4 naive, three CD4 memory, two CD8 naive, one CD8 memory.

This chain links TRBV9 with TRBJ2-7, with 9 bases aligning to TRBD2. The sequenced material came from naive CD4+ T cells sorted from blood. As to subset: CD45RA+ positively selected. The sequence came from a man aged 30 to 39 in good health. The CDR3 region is CASSVEGTSSYEQYF. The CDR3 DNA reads TGTGCCAGCAGCGTAGAGGGGACTAGCAGCTACGAGCAGTACTTC.